This T cell receptor (beta chain) was observed in a study of T cells expressing NK-cell markers. Comments on this clonotype: Its antigen is still unknown.

Regarding the study as a whole: Also leading the CD3+CD56-NKG2C+ fraction in several donors were these clonotypes.

This CDR3 is built from 14 residues. TCRdb reprocessed the 5' RACE reads; each CDR3 protein has one entry and no DNA is given. Its clone listing holds around 260,000 distinct CDR3 sequences. Sequences were obtained from blood T cells: a sorted CD56 or NKG2C T cell subset, CD4+ or CD8+ T cells, or bulk PBMC T cells (not recorded which). This TCR was sampled from a woman between 18 and 75 years old in good health. The V call is TRBV12-3 or TRBV12-4, the J call TRBJ2-6; TCRdb calls TRBD1, which cannot be checked without DNA. Here the CDR3 reads CASRTDTGANVLTF.